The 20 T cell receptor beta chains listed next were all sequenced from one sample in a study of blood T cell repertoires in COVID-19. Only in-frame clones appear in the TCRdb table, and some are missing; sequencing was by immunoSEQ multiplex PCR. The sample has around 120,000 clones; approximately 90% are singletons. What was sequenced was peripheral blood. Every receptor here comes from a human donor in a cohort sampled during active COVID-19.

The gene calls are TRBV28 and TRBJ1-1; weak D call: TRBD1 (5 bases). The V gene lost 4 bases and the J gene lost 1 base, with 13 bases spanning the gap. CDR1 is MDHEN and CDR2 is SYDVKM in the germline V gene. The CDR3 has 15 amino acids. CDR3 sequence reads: CASSSPQGRNTEAFF. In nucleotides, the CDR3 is TGTGCCAGCAGTTCACCCCAGGGAAGGAACACTGAAGCTTTCTTT.

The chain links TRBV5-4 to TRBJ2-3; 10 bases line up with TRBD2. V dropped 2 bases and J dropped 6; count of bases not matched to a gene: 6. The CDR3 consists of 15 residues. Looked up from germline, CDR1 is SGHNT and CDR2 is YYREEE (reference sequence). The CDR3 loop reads CASSLAGGTEDTQYF. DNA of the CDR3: TGTGCCAGCAGCTTAGCGGGGGGGACGGAGGATACGCAGTATTTT.

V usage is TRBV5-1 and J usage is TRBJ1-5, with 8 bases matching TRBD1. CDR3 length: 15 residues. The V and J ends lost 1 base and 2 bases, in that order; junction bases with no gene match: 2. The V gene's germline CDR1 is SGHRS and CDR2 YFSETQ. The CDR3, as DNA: TGCGCCAGCAGCTTGTCGGGACAGGGCAATCAGCCCCAGCATTTT. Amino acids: CASSLSGQGNQPQHF.

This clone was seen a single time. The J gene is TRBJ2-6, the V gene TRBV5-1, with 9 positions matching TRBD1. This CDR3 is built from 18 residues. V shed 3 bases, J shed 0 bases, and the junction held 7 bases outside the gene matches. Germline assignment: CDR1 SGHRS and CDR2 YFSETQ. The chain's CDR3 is CASSWGDRVSSGANVLTF. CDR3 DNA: TGCGCCAGCAGCTGGGGGGACAGGGTTTCCTCTGGGGCCAACGTCCTGACTTTC. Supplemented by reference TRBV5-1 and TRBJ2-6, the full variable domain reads KAGVTQTPRYLIKTRGQQVTLSCSPISGHRSVSWYQQTPGQGLQFLFEYFSETQRNKGNFPGRFSGRQFSNSRSEMNVSTLELGDSALYLCASSWGDRVSSGANVLTFGAGSRLTVL.

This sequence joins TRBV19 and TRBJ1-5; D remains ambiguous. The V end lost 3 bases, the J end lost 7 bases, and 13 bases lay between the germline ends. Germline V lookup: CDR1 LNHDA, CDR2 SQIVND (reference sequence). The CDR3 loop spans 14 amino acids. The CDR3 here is CASSINAGRQPQHF. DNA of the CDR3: TGTGCCAGTAGTATTAATGCGGGTCGGCAGCCCCAGCATTTT.

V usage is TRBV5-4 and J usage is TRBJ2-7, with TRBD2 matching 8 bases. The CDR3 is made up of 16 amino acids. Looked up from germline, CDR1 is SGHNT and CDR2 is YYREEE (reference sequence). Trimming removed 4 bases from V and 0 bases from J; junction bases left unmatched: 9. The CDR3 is CASSPPPGGSSYEQYF. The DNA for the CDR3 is TGTGCCAGCAGCCCTCCGCCGGGGGGGAGCTCCTACGAGCAGTACTTC.

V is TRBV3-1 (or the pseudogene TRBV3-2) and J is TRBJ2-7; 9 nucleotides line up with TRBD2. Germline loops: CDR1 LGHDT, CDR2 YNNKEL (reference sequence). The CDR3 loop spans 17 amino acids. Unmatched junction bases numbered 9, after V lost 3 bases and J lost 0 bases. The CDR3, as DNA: TGTGCCAGCAGCCAGGTACTAGCGGGCAAGAGCTCCTACGAGCAGTACTTC. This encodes CASSQVLAGKSSYEQYF.

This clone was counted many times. In nucleotides, the CDR3 is TGCAGCGTTGACCTACTAGCGTCGAGCTCCTACAATGAGCAGTTCTTC. This translates into CSVDLLASSSYNEQFF. This rearrangement joins TRBV29-1 to TRBJ2-1, with 7 bases aligning to TRBD2. The CDR3 is 16 residues long. Trimming cost V 3 bases and J 0 bases; bases outside gene matches: 8. Germline CDR1 reads SQVTM; CDR2 reads ANQGSEA.

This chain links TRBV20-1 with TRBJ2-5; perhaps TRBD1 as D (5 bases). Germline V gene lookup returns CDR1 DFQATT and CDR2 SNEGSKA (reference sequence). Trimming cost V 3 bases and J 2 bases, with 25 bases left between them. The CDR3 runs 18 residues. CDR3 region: CSASIRRVQASTQETQYF. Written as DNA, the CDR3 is TGCAGTGCTAGTATACGAAGGGTACAGGCGAGCACGCAAGAGACCCAGTACTTC.

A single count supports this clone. CDR3 protein: CASTSGSGRAGNEQFF. The CDR3 bases are TGTGCCAGCACCTCAGGAAGCGGGAGGGCCGGGAATGAGCAGTTCTTC. The chain is built from TRBV2 and TRBJ2-1; TRBD2 aligns across 10 bases. V shed 7 bases and J 7 bases; nucleotides not matched to a gene: 13. This CDR3 region has 16 residues. The germline CDR1 and CDR2 sequences are SNHLY and FYNNEI.

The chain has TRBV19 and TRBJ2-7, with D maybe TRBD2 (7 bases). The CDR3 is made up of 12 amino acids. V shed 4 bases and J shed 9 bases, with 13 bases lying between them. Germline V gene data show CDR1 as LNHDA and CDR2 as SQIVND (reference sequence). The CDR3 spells CASSTTGRGQYF. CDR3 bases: TGTGCCAGTAGTACCACAGGGAGGGGGCAGTACTTC.

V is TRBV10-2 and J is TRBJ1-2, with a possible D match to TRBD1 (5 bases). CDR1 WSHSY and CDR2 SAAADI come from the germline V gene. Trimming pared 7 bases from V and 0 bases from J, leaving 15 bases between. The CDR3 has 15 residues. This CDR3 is CASTPNRRTNYGYTF. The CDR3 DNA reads TGCGCCAGCACCCCAAACAGGAGAACTAACTATGGCTACACCTTC.

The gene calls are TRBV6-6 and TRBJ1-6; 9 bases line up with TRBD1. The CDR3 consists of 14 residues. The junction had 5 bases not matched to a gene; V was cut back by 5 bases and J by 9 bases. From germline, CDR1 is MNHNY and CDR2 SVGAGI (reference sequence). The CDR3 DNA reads TGTGCCAGCAGTCCCCGGGACAGGGCTTCACCCCTCCACTTT. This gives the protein CASSPRDRASPLHF.

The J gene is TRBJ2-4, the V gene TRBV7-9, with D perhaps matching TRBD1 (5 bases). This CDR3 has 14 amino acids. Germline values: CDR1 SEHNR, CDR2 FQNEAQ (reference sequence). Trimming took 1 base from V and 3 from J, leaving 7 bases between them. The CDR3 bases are TGTGCCAGCAGCTTAGAGGGGTTCAAAAACATTCAGTACTTC. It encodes CASSLEGFKNIQYF.

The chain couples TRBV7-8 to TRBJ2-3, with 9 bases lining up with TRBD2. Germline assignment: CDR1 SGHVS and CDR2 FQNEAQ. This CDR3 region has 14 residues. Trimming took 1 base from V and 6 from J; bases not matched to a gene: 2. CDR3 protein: CASSLGLAGDTQYF. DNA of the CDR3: TGTGCCAGCAGCTTAGGGCTAGCGGGGGATACGCAGTATTTT.

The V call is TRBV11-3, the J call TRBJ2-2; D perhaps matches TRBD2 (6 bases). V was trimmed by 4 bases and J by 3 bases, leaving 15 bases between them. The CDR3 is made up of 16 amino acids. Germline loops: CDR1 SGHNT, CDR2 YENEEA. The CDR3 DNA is TGTGCCAGCAGCTCCCCCTCGGGGGACGACACCGGGGAGCTGTTTTTT. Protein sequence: CASSSPSGDDTGELFF. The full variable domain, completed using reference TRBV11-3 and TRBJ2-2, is EAGVVQSPRYKIIEKKQPVAFWCNPISGHNTLYWYLQNLGQGPELLIRYENEEAVDDSQLPKDRFSAERLKGVDSTLKIQPAELGDSAVYLCASSSPSGDDTGELFFGEGSRLTVL.

CDR3: CASSSAGGGEQFF. In nucleotides, the CDR3 is TGTGCCAGCAGTTCGGCAGGGGGTGGTGAGCAGTTCTTC. This chain uses TRBV6-6 with TRBJ2-1, with 7 bases identical to TRBD1. CDR1 is MNHNY and CDR2 is SVGAGI in the germline V gene (reference sequence). The CDR3 has 13 residues. V lost 4 bases and J lost 9; bases outside the gene matches: 6.

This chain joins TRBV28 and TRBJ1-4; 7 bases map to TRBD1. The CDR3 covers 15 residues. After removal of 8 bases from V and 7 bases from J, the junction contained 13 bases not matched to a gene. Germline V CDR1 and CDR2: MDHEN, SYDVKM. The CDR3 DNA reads TGTGCCAGCCAGTTAGGTCGGGACAGTAGTGAAAAACTGTTTTTT. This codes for CASQLGRDSSEKLFF.

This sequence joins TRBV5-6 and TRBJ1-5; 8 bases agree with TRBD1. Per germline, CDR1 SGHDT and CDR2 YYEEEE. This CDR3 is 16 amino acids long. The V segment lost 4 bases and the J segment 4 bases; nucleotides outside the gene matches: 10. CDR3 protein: CASSRGRGLSNQPQHF. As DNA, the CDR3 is TGTGCCAGCAGCCGGGGCAGGGGGCTATCGAATCAGCCCCAGCATTTT.

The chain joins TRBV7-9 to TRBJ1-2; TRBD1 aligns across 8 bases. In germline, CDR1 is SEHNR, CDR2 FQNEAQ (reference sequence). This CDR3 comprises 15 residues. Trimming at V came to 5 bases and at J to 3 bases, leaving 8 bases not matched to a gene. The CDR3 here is CASSTTDRVDYGYTF. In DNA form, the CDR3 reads TGTGCCAGCAGCACCACGGACAGGGTGGACTATGGCTACACCTTC.